In this sample, the clone carrying this T cell receptor beta chain turned up once. The target antigen is unknown. The length of the CDR3 is 15 residues. Deletions cut 0 bases from V and 4 bases from J, with 12 bases between. In germline, CDR1 is LNHNV, CDR2 YYDKDF (reference sequence). The sample originates from a study of T cell responses to AZD1222 COVID-19 vaccine. Study-wide findings and caveats: Females outnumbered males among donors, who were mostly white British; clonal diversity was possibly underestimated.

Only in-frame clones appear in the TCRdb table, and some are missing; sequencing was by immunoSEQ multiplex PCR. The sample lists more than 100,000 clones, approximately 91% seen once, with 1.5% to 2% in the top ten. This receptor was identified in an adult in good health. The V and J genes are TRBV15 and TRBJ1-2; TRBD1 is a possible D gene (6 bases). Material: peripheral blood, obtained on day 0 of AZD1222 vaccination. The CDR3 loop is CATSRDSPGAYGYTF. DNA of the CDR3: TGTGCCACCAGCAGAGATTCCCCAGGGGCCTATGGCTACACCTTC.